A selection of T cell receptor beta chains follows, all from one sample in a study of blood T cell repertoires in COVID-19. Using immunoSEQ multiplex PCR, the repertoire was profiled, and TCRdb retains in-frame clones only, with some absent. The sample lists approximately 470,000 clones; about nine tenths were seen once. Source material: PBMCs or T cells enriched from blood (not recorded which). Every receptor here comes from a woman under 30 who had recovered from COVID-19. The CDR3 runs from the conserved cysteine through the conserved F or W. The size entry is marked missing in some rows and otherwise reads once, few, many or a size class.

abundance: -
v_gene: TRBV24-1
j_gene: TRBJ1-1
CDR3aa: CATSGGNTEAFF

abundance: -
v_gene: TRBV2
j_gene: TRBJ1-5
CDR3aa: CASSEGAPQHF

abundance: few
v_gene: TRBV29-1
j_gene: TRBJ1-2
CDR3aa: CSVEGTERFKGYTF

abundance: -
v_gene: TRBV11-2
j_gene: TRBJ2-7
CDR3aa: CASSPRQYEQYF

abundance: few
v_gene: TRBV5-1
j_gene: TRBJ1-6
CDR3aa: CASSVGTGNSPLHF

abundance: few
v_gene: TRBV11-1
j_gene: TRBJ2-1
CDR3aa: CASSWGRNGEQFF

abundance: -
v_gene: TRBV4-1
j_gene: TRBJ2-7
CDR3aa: CASSQDGRGYEQYF

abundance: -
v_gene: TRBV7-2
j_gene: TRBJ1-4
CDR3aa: CASSLTGGAWEKLFF

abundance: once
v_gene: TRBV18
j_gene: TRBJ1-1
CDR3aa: CASSPTQNTEAFF

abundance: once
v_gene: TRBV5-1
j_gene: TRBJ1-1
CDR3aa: CASSLVDSNTEAFF

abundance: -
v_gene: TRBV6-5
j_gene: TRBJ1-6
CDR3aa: CASRDGTGRNSPLHF

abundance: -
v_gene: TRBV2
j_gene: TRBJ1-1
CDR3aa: CASILFSTVTNTEAFF

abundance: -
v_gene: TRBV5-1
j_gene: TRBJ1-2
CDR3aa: CASSLVVTQGNYGYTF

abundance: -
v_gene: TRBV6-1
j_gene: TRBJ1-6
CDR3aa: CASSDRQQGNNSPLHF

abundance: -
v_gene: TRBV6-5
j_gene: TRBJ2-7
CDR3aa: CASSYDGTSPEQYF

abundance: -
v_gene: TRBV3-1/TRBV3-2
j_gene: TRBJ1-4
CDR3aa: CASSQEGGDGYEKLFF

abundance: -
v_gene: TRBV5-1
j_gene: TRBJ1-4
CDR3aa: CASSLGSNLNEKLFF

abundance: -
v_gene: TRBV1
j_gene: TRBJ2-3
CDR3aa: CTSSQGSTSTDTQYF

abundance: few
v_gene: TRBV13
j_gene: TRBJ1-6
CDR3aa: CASSSSSGTGEGSPLHF

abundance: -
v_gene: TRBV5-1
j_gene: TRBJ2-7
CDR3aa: CASSFSYTGSPYEQYF

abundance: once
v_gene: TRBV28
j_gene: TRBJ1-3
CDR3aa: CASSFSSGGPPSGNTIYF

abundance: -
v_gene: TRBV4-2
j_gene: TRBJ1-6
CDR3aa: CASTFDRAENSPLHF

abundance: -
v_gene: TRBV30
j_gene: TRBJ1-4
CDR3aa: CASLPVGAGNEKLFF

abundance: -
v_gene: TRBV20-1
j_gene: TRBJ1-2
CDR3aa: CSASDNTRGSAGYTF

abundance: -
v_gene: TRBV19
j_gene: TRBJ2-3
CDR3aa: CASSSQRGSPGRTDTQYF